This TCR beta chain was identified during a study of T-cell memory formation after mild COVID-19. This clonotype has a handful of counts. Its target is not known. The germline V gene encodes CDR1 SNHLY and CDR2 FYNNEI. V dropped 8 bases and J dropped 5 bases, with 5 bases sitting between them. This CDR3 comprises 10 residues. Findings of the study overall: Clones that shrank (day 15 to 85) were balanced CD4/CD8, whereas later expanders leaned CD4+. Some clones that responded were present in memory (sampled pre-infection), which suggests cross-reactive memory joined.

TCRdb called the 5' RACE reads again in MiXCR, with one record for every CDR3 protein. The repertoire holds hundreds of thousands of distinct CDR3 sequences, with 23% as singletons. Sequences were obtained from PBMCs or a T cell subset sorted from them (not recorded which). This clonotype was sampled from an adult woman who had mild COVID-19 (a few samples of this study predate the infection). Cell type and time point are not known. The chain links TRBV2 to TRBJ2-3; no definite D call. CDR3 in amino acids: CASGKDTQYF. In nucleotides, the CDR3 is TGTGCCAGCGGTAAAGATACGCAGTATTTT.